This TCR beta chain originates from a study of cytomegalovirus exposure and HLA in healthy donors (dated by TCRdb to 2017 to 2019). About the full investigation: An earlier analysis of about 560 of the donors reported roughly 300 Gb of sequence data and around 110 million unique TCR beta sequences obtained from roughly 170 million T cells. The study used immunosequencing to profile the T cell repertoires of approximately 640 subjects and linked those repertoires to cytomegalovirus serostatus. Alongside the repertoire data, information on donor age, sex, ethnicity and CMV serostatus was compiled. In a later analysis, previously published TCR beta repertoires from 666 donors were re-analyzed and high-resolution HLA genotyping was added so that TCR occurrence patterns could be studied. An early release covering just under 650 HLA-typed donors comprised 250 to 350 gigabases of sequencing data and around 80 million unique TCR sequences. To predict cytomegalovirus infection status, the study brought together high-throughput TCR immunosequencing, statistical association of individual TCRs with disease status, and machine learning. A later genetic analysis used genome-wide SNP genotypes for 398 of the 666 donors, treating that subset as a discovery cohort. To decide whether each TCR beta V gene segment behaved as functional or pseudogenic, an earlier analysis of approximately 590 of the donors relied on high-throughput TCR beta sequencing. In the later analysis, no new phenotypic data were used to find candidate immune exposures; instead, reliance was placed on TCR beta sequences and their occurrence across donors. Among the roughly 410 genotyped donors, around 79% belonged to the genetic ancestry cluster associated with self-reported Caucasian donors. A few DR-DQ haplotypes were treated as single units for association and clustering because of strong linkage in the cohort. The number of donors typed differed by locus, with 629-630 for A, B, C, DRB1 and DQB1, over 500 for DQA1, 606 for DPA1, and under 490 for DPB1. On average, 235,054 unique TCR beta nucleotide sequences were sequenced per donor among 300 to 500 genotyped donors of the cohort, with about 19% of those sequences being non-productive. Class I and class II HLA loci were covered by the typing at four-digit resolution. Along with the approximately 600-subject first cohort, a separate validation cohort of some 130 different subjects was used. The study was designed to test whether signatures of past pathogen exposure could be identified by cataloging public T cell receptors. All discovery cohort repertoires had been generated using a single sequencing platform. The study at large found these results: A later genetic analysis associated a missense DCLRE1C variant with V-gene and J-gene trimming of TCR beta chains, and an independent cohort replicated the association. While some public TCRs were present in many individuals, most TCR sequences turned up only very rarely across donors. In vitro tests confirmed that a few of the cytomegalovirus-associated TCR beta chains recognize cytomegalovirus antigens. Some IMGT-functional V segments, including TRBV6-2 and TRBV6-3, could not be distinguished by the 87-base-pair reads and were therefore excluded. A total of about 180 TCR beta chains were listed by the study as associated with cytomegalovirus. In an earlier analysis of roughly 560 of the donors, most TCR beta V segments were observed in productive rearrangements about 87% or about 30% of the time, broadly matching IMGT annotations. In this cohort, only TCR beta chains were sequenced, and detectable features were limited by the absence of alpha or paired-chain data. A cluster of highly shared sequence variants was judged likely to be a technical artifact of the sequencing pipeline. A further reported finding was that TCR beta sequences accurately predicted the HLA-A and HLA-B alleles for most subjects in the first cohort. In a later analysis, most CMV-associated TCR beta chains were found to appear HLA-restricted, with HLA associations seemingly driven largely by CMV exposure. Immune exposure information for the cohort was limited to CMV serostatus. In a later analysis, HLA-associated TCR beta chains were found to be more clonally expanded and to have lower generation probabilities than equally common non-associated chains. Cytomegalovirus status was reported to be diagnosed by the classifier with high specificity and sensitivity in both the original and validation cohorts. According to a later analysis, parvovirus B19, influenza, CMV and Epstein-Barr virus appeared linked to several top co-occurrence clusters. Over 15 rarely observed V segments, including chromosome 9 orphons, were excluded from the earlier analysis of just under 600 of the donors because counts were too low. Linkage disequilibrium might explain the correlated functional status among segregating V segments, but an unknown experimental factor could not be excluded. The presence/absence analyses assumed that sequencing depth was roughly uniform across donors, and that assumption may not be true. In a later genetic analysis, fewer N-insertions in productive TCRs were reported among donors in an Asian-associated ancestry cluster than the 666-donor mean. Because HLA typing was unavailable for some donors at each locus, only the typed subset was used in association tests. The authors suggested that the approach could potentially be extended to other disease states and immunological phenotypes. At a false discovery rate of 0.05, a later analysis linked about 16,000 TCR beta sequences to specific HLA alleles. Strong co-occurrence of HLA alleles, especially DR and DQ, made assigning TCR associations to individual alleles difficult. According to a later analysis, TCR association rates differed among HLA loci, with DRB1 alleles showing the most associated TCRs and HLA-C alleles showing the fewest.

Libraries were prepared through the immunoSEQ multiplex PCR assay. For the multiplex PCR, a mixture combining 60 forward primers for TCR Vbeta segments and 13 reverse primers for TCR Jbeta segments was used. The CDR3 region of rearranged TCR beta genes was amplified from genomic DNA with a multiplex PCR assay. On the Illumina HiSeq System, the amplified TCR beta libraries were sequenced as 87-base-pair reads. The study's processing was this. A later analysis counted approximately 84 million unique TCR beta chains across the 650 to 700 repertoires, and 9 million to 14 million of these chains were shared by at least two donors. To remove PCR and sequencing errors, raw reads were error-corrected and collapsed into unique sequences using a nearest-neighbor algorithm that merged closely related sequences. To assign V, D and J gene segments, CDR3 sequences were aligned to IMGT reference sequences. For a sequence to be retained, a match of at least six nucleotides to both a V gene segment and a J gene segment was required. A rearrangement was called productive if the CDR3 had no stop codons and remained in frame with V and J, and every other rearrangement was called non-productive. CDR3 was defined by IMGT convention, running from the second conserved V-encoded cysteine to the conserved J-encoded phenylalanine. In an earlier analysis of roughly 610 of the donors, sequences lacking an unambiguous match to a single V gene segment were excluded. In an earlier analysis of approximately 560 of the donors, a V segment was called functional when productive rearrangements were above 56.7%, and segregating when the standard deviation between donors exceeded 5%. A statistical classification framework was built for diagnosing cytomegalovirus status from the catalog of TCR beta chain sequences. In a later analysis, TCR nucleotide sequences were compared against IMGT/GENE-DB human TR gene sequences so that V and J genes could be assigned. A later analysis assigned CDR3 sequences and most-parsimonious VDJ recombination scenarios with the TCRdist pipeline. In a later analysis, every TCR beta chain was defined by the combination of its CDR3 amino acid sequence and its V-gene family, and reads without a unique V-gene family were dropped. As a way to deal with suspected cross-contamination and a sequencing artifact, a later analysis dropped hundreds of nucleotide sequences that were highly shared and had low generation probability. For each public chain, a later analysis derived a clonal expansion index from normalized ranks of inferred template counts within each repertoire. In a later analysis, generation probabilities were computed with a VDJ recombination model fitted to out-of-frame rearrangements, and the resulting probabilities were checked against IGoR. Hypergeometric tests were used in a later analysis to score TCR-TCR, TCR-HLA and TCR-CMV co-occurrence, with a repertoire-size bias correction applied to the TCR pairs. To estimate false discovery rates, a later analysis permuted the HLA or CMV assignments 20 times. In a later analysis, co-occurring TCRs were grouped with DBSCAN, and TCRdist sequence similarity was added when clustering was performed within HLA-allele-positive subsets. For co-occurrence clustering, repertoires with fewer than 30,000 or more than 120,000 public chains were excluded, along with about five repertoires with anomalous nucleotide sharing. Held by TCRdb, this immuneACCESS table contains in-frame sequences only and omits some clones. Under half of the omission traces to an unresolved V gene where checked; the cause of the rest is unknown. The V and J calls and clone size are taken from that table; D and trimming were inferred from the DNA. The sample table holds approximately 120,000 clones, of which around 73% were seen once. The top ten clones comprise over 7.5% of the sample.

The cohort was made up of hundreds of healthy bone marrow donors. All cohort members were sampled while nominally healthy, although unrecorded immune exposures were likely present. The donor tested CMV seronegative and was one of the 352 seronegative cohort members. A peripheral blood sample was provided by each donor, and peripheral blood mononuclear cells were used for TCR beta sequencing. The Qiagen DNeasy Blood Extraction Kit was used to extract genomic DNA from the blood cell samples. To note about this clone: The specificity of this receptor is unknown. Base qualities are missing; no much larger clone stands one base away. Other DNA sequences within the sample encode an identical CDR3.

The germline V gene specifies SNHLY as CDR1 and FYNNEI as CDR2. V is cut by 4 bases and J by 2 bases, and the space between the germline ends is 12 bases. The cysteine opens and the phenylalanine closes a CDR3 of 14 amino acids. The kept DNA is CDR3 alone, 42 bases in frame from the first base. The receptor was derived from a man aged 40-55 years in good health and CMV-seronegative. Recombination linked TRBV2 to TRBJ2-7; the D segment could be TRBD1, given 7 matching bases. Input material: PBMCs. The CDR3 reads CASSGQGGPYEQYF. The DNA sequence is given as TGTGCCAGCAGTGGCCAGGGGGGCCCCTACGAGCAGTACTTC.